Included here is one TCR beta chain sequence, with context. Its target is unknown. This entry belongs to a study of cytomegalovirus exposure and HLA in healthy donors. Primers for the PCR totalled 60 Vbeta and 13 Jbeta. Authors' methods: Later, an analysis found about 77 million unique TCR beta chains, and around 12 million of these were shared. Method: immunoSEQ multiplex PCR; TCRdb's copy keeps in-frame clones and lacks some. The V and J calls and clone size were taken over from that table, and D and trimming were inferred from the DNA. The data contain about 120,000 clones, approximately 80% of them singletons. This CDR3 spans 14 amino acids. In germline, CDR1 is ENHRY, CDR2 SYGVKD. V lost 3 bases, J lost 2 bases, and 10 bases lay in between. Study-wide points: According to an earlier analysis, most TCR beta V segments yielded productive rearrangements about 87% or about 30% of the time. Accounts indicate the classifier identified cytomegalovirus status with strong specificity and sensitivity.

The sample consisted of PBMCs. The chain combines TRBV10-3 with TRBJ2-5; D is perhaps TRBD2 (6 bases). The clonotype comes from a woman in her forties in good health and CMV-seronegative. The chain's CDR3 is CAISDFGGQETQYF. CDR3 coding DNA: TGTGCCATCAGTGATTTCGGGGGTCAAGAGACCCAGTACTTC.